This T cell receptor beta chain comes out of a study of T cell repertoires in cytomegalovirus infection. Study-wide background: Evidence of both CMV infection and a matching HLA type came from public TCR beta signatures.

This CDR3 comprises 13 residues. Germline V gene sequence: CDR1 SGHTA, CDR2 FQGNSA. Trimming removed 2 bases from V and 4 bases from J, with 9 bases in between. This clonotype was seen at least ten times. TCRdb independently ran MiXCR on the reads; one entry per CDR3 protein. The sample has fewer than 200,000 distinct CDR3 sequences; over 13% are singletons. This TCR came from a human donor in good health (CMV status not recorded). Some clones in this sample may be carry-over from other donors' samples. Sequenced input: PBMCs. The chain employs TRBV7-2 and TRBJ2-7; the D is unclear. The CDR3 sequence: CASSLSQFYEQYF. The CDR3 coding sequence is TGTGCCAGCAGCTTATCCCAGTTTTACGAGCAGTACTTC.